This TCR beta chain was profiled in a study of T cells after yellow fever vaccination. Study at large: Those fractions that held only low numbers of cells were prepared using the SMART-Seq v4 Ultra Low Input RNA kit. General study findings and limits: The study re-detected most primary-vaccination clones after the booster (nearly 97% CD4, around 89% CD8).

Generation of TCR cDNA used 5'RACE template switching (which added a universal primer site and UMIs). TCRdb re-derived calls from the 5' RACE reads in MiXCR, one entry per CDR3 protein. The sample includes around 300,000 distinct CDR3 sequences, 4.1% of them seen just once. This clonotype was seen many times. What it binds is unknown. Source: PBMCs, taken 5 days after the yellow fever booster vaccination. The clonotype originates from a man between 18 and 29 years old who received the YFV17D yellow fever vaccine.

CDR3 coding DNA: TGCGCCAGCAGCCCCTGGGGGGGGGAGACCCAGTACTTC. This gives the protein CASSPWGGETQYF. The gene calls are TRBV4-3 and TRBJ2-5; 7 positions match TRBD2. The V gene's germline CDR1 is LGHNA and CDR2 YSLEER. Trimming took 4 bases from V and 5 from J; bases not matched to a gene: 4. This CDR3 contains 13 residues.